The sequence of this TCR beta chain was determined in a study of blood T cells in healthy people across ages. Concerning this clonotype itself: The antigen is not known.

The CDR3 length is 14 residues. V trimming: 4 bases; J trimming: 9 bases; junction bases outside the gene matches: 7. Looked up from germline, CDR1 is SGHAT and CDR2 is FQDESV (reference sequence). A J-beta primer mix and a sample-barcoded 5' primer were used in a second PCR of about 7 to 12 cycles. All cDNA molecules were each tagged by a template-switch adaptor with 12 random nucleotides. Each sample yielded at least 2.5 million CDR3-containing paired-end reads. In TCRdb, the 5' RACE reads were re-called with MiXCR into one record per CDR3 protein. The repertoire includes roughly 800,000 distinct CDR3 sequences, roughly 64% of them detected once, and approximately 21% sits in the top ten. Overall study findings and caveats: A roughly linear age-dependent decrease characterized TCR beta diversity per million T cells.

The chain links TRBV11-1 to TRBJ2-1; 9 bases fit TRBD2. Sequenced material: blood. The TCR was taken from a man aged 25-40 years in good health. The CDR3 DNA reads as TGTGCCAGCAGCTCTGGGACTAGCATCCGTGAGCAGTTCTTC. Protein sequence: CASSSGTSIREQFF.